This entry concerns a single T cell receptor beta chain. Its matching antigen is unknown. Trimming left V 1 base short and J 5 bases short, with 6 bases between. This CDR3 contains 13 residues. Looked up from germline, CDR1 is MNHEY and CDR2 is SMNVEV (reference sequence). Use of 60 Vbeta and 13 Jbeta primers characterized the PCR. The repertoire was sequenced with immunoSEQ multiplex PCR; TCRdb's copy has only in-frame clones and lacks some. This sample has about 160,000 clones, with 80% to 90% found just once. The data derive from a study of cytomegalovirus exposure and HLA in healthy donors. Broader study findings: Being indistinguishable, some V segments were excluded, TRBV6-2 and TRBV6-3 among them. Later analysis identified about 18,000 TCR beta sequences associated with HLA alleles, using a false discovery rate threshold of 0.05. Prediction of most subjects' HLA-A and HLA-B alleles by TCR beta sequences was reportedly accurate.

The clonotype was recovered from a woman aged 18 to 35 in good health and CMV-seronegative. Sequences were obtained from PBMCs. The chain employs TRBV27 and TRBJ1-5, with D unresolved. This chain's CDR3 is CASSLFADQPQHF. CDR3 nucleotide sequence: TGTGCCAGCAGTTTATTTGCAGATCAGCCCCAGCATTTT.